This T cell receptor beta chain was observed in a study of memory CD4+ T cells and cytomegalovirus serostatus. Study in general: Of the healthy Belgian adults, nine or ten were CMV seropositive and 24 seronegative. Study results and limitations: About 40% of the roughly 150 known CMV-associated TCRbeta sequences appeared in CD4+ memory. A US-trained random forest predicted CMV serostatus with median AUC roughly 0.9.

The ends were cut back, 3 bases at V and 1 base at J, with 15 bases in the middle. The CDR3 spans 16 residues. The germline V gene encodes CDR1 KGHSH and CDR2 LQKENI. The sort gate was single viable CD3+CD4+CD8-CD45RO+ cells for memory CD4+ T cells. Details on this clone: Its target is not known.

In the original processing: Out-of-frame sequences were removed, leaving roughly 2,200,000 distinct TCRbeta sequences. Sequencing used immunoSEQ multiplex PCR; TCRdb keeps in-frame clones, though not all of them. The DNA was the basis for D and trimming; V, J and clone size are from that table. The top ten clones hold under 1% of a sample with 50,000 to 65,000 clones, roughly 78% of them seen once. The chain is built from TRBV18 and TRBJ1-1, with D possibly matching TRBD1 (6 bases). This TCR derives from an adult in good health and CMV-seronegative. Sequenced input: memory CD4+ T cells from blood. The CDR3 reads CASSPDSGDRNTEAFF. The DNA of the CDR3 is TGTGCCAGCTCACCTGACTCAGGGGACCGGAACACTGAAGCTTTCTTT. Using reference TRBV18 and TRBJ1-1 for the parts outside the CDR3, the full variable domain is NAGVMQNPRHLVRRRGQEARLRCSPMKGHSHVYWYRQLPEEGLKFMVYLQKENIIDESGMPKERFSAEFPKEGPSILRIQQVVRGDSAAYFCASSPDSGDRNTEAFFGQGTRLTVV.